The source of this T cell receptor (beta chain) is a study of T cell repertoires in cytomegalovirus infection. TCRdb ran MiXCR on the reads and lists one entry per CDR3 protein. The repertoire holds under 200,000 distinct CDR3 sequences, with 28% as singletons. Germline-derived CDR1 and CDR2 are SGHTA and FQGNSA. The CDR3 runs 15 residues. V was pared by 1 base and J by 2 bases, with 12 bases between. Study-wide points: Within the response measured ex vivo, HLA-C-restricted CMV-specific TCR beta clonotypes were dominant.

With regard to this clonotype: Its antigen remains unidentified.

The specimen was PBMCs. The sequence was obtained from a human donor in good health (CMV status not recorded). Some clones in this sample may be carry-over from other donors' samples. V gene TRBV7-2 combines with J gene TRBJ2-7, with D possibly matching TRBD1 (6 bases). DNA for the CDR3: TGTGCCAGCAGCTTAGAGGGGGATGCAACCTACGAGCAGTACTTC. This sequence encodes CASSLEGDATYEQYF. The full variable domain, in which reference TRBV7-2 and TRBJ2-7 provide the parts outside the CDR3, is GAGVSQSPSNKVTEKGKDVELRCDPISGHTALYWYRQSLGQGLEFLIYFQGNSAPDKSGLPSDRFSAERTGGSVSTLTIQRTQQEDSAVYLCASSLEGDATYEQYFGPGTRLTVT.